This T cell receptor (beta chain) stems from a study of T-cell reconstitution after alpha-beta-depleted transplantation in children. Library preparation (for TCRbeta) was performed with unique molecular identifiers. TCRdb re-called the PCR reads with MiXCR, one entry per CDR3 protein. The sample consists of roughly 350,000 distinct CDR3 sequences, about 9.4% of them appearing once. Germline V lookup: CDR1 LNHDA, CDR2 SQIVND (reference sequence). The CDR3 has 14 residues. V shed 7 bases, J shed 0 bases, and the junction held 1 base outside the gene matches. The specimen was PBMCs from the stem cell graft donor, collected from the stem cell graft. The J gene is TRBJ2-2, the V gene TRBV19; 8 bases line up with TRBD2. The source of this sequence is a human donor who donated a stem cell graft to a child with acute lymphoblastic leukemia. CDR3 protein: CASISGTNTGELFF. CDR3 nucleotide sequence: TGTGCCAGTATTAGCGGGACGAACACCGGGGAGCTGTTTTTT.